The TCR beta chain described here comes from a study of shared clonotypes between healthy human individuals. For the study at large: The study used three CD4 naive, three CD4 memory, two CD8 naive and one CD8 memory plate per donor.

Cells designated naive CD8 were CD45RO-negative and were positively selected for CCR7, with terminally differentiated effector memory CD45RA+ cells excluded. In the source study's methods: ImmunoSEQ junction-only sequences lacked quality scores, so their filtering differed. Clones were sequenced by immunoSEQ multiplex PCR, and TCRdb holds only the in-frame ones, with some missing. That table supplies the V and J calls and clone size; D and trimming were determined from the DNA. The sample lists millions of clones; about 95% were seen once. As concerns this clone: The antigen is unknown.

Findings and limits, study-wide: With a handful of donors compared, around 5% of naive CD4 clonotypes were shared.

Trimming took 3 bases from V and 3 from J, leaving 21 bases between them. The germline gives CDR1 SGHTA, CDR2 FQGNSA. CDR3 size: 18 residues. The sequenced sample was naive CD8+ T cells sorted from blood. The sequence was obtained from a young man in good health. The chain employs TRBV7-2 and TRBJ1-5; unclear D gene. CDR3 residues: CASSFDPRDTRANQPQHF. The CDR3 DNA follows: TGTGCCAGCAGCTTTGACCCACGAGATACACGAGCCAATCAGCCCCAGCATTTT. The variable domain in full, with the rest retrieved from reference TRBV7-2 and TRBJ1-5, is GAGVSQSPSNKVTEKGKDVELRCDPISGHTALYWYRQSLGQGLEFLIYFQGNSAPDKSGLPSDRFSAERTGGSVSTLTIQRTQQEDSAVYLCASSFDPRDTRANQPQHFGDGTRLSIL.